The 14 T cell receptor beta chains below all came from one sample that was sequenced in a study of blood T cell repertoires in COVID-19. TCRdb's table, derived via immunoSEQ multiplex PCR, lists solely in-frame clones and lacks some. The table includes some 190,000 clones, roughly 84% detected once. Specimen: PBMCs or T cells enriched from blood (not recorded which). The receptors come from a woman aged 25 to 39 who had been exposed to COVID-19.

The chain couples TRBV12-3 or TRBV12-4 to TRBJ1-1; 9 nucleotides match TRBD1. The CDR3 totals 13 residues. V gave up 3 bases and J gave up 8 bases; unmatched junction bases: 4. CDR3 amino acids: CASSFTDRGEAFF. CDR3 coding DNA: TGTGCCAGCAGTTTCACGGACAGGGGAGAAGCTTTCTTT.

The chain employs TRBV18 and TRBJ2-7; D is unresolved. The V gene lost 2 bases and the J gene lost 2 bases, with 10 bases spanning the gap. This CDR3 is 14 amino acids long. CDR1 is KGHSH, CDR2 LQKENI, per germline. The CDR3 DNA follows: TGTGCCAGCTCACCAGGCTTAAACACCTACGAGCAGTACTTC. It is translated as CASSPGLNTYEQYF.

The sample holds one count of this clone. The chain couples TRBV7-3 to TRBJ2-2; 8 positions match TRBD2. The V gene end was trimmed by 5 bases and the J gene end by 1 base; junction bases not matched to a gene: 6. CDR3 length equals 16 residues. CDR1 and CDR2 (germline): SGHTA, FQGTGA. CDR3 loop: CASSPWTSLNTGELFF. Here the CDR3 DNA reads TGTGCCAGCAGCCCCTGGACTAGCTTGAACACCGGGGAGCTGTTTTTT.

The chain combines TRBV11-2 with TRBJ1-1, with D hard to call. The CDR3 totals 12 residues. Trimming removed 0 bases from V and 9 bases from J, with 8 bases in between. CDR1 is SGHAT, CDR2 FQNNGV, per germline. The CDR3 here is CASSLDVPKAFF. DNA for the CDR3: TGTGCCAGCAGCTTAGATGTTCCTAAAGCTTTCTTT.

This sequence joins TRBV7-2 and TRBJ1-2; D not resolved. Per germline, CDR1 SGHTA and CDR2 FQGNSA. The CDR3 is 13 residues long. Trimming cost V 5 bases and J 8 bases, with 15 bases left between them. Here the CDR3 DNA reads TGTGCCAGCAGCCACGACGGGAGGACGGGCTACACCTTC. Amino acid sequence: CASSHDGRTGYTF.

The chain employs TRBV15 and TRBJ1-2, with 10 bases lining up with TRBD1. V dropped 1 base and J dropped 7; count of bases not matched to a gene: 6. Germline CDR1 and CDR2: LNHNV and YYDKDF (reference sequence). CDR3 length: 15 residues. The CDR3 nucleotides read TGTGCCACCAGCAGAGCCGAGACAGGGGGCGGTGGCTACACCTTC. Its protein product is CATSRAETGGGGYTF.

The gene calls are TRBV5-1 and TRBJ1-1; D possibly corresponds to TRBD1 (6 bases). This CDR3 has 16 amino acids. The germline CDR1 and CDR2 sequences are SGHRS and YFSETQ. Trimming took off 4 bases at V and 1 base at J, with 17 bases between the two ends. The CDR3 DNA follows: TGCGCCAGCAGCAAGGACCCTCGACAGGCGAACACTGAAGCTTTCTTT. Translated, it gives CASSKDPRQANTEAFF.

The gene calls are TRBV5-4 and TRBJ2-2, with D possibly being TRBD1 (6 bases). Germline V gene data show CDR1 as SGHNT and CDR2 as YYREEE (reference sequence). The CDR3 spans 15 residues. Trimming took 5 bases from V and 3 from J, leaving 14 bases between them. CDR3: CASRRASGDTGELFF. The CDR3 DNA follows: TGTGCCAGCAGAAGGGCCTCAGGGGACACCGGGGAGCTGTTTTTT.

The chain carries TRBV7-2 and TRBJ2-1, with D perhaps matching TRBD1 (5 bases). The germline V gene encodes CDR1 SGHTA and CDR2 FQGNSA. The V gene lost 6 bases and the J gene lost 0 bases, with 9 bases spanning the gap. The CDR3 sequence is 14 residues long. The CDR3 here is CASRSGYSYNEQFF. The CDR3 DNA sequence: TGTGCCAGCAGGTCAGGGTACTCCTACAATGAGCAGTTCTTC.

J is TRBJ2-5 and V is TRBV4-1, with 7 bases identical to TRBD2. The CDR3 runs 15 residues. With V trimmed by 1 base and J by 4 bases, 6 bases remained unmatched. In germline, CDR1 is MGHRA, CDR2 YSYEKL. CDR3 nucleotides: TGCGCCAGCAGCCAAGTCGGGAGGAGCGCAGAGACCCAGTACTTC. Translated: CASSQVGRSAETQYF.

This clone was observed a single time. The rearrangement uses TRBV4-1 and TRBJ2-2; TRBD1 aligns across 7 bases. V gave up 3 bases and J gave up 3 bases; unmatched junction bases: 4. Germline V gene data show CDR1 as MGHRA and CDR2 as YSYEKL. CDR3 size: 15 residues. Here the CDR3 DNA reads TGCGCCAGCAGCCAGCAGGGGGTCGACACCGGGGAGCTGTTTTTT. This sequence encodes CASSQQGVDTGELFF.

This clone was detected only a few times. As DNA, the CDR3 is TGCAGTGCTAGTAACACCCGTGGCTATGAGCAGTTCTTC. It translates to CSASNTRGYEQFF. This chain links TRBV20-1 with TRBJ2-1; D is undetermined. The CDR3 extends over 13 amino acids. V shed 3 bases and J shed 8 bases, with 14 bases lying between them. CDR1 is DFQATT and CDR2 is SNEGSKA in the germline V gene (reference sequence).

J is TRBJ2-3 and V is TRBV5-5; 8 bases fit TRBD1. With 1 base clipped from V and 2 bases from J, the junction kept 12 bases outside the gene matches. Germline V gene lookup returns CDR1 SGHKS and CDR2 YYEKEE (reference sequence). CDR3 length: 18 residues. DNA for the CDR3: TGTGCCAGCAGCTTGCGAATTAGGACAGGGTCAATCACAGATACGCAGTATTTT. Translation gives CASSLRIRTGSITDTQYF.

This clone was seen just once. This chain uses TRBV7-8 with TRBJ1-1; D is uncertain. Germline V lookup: CDR1 SGHVS, CDR2 FQNEAQ. The CDR3 runs to 14 residues. V lost 1 base to trimming and J lost 1 base, with 7 bases between them. The CDR3 region is CASSLGEPNTEAFF. The CDR3 nucleotides are TGTGCCAGCAGCTTAGGGGAGCCGAACACTGAAGCTTTCTTT.